This TCR beta chain originates from a study of T cells in women clearing cervical HPV infection. Sequencing used immunoSEQ multiplex PCR; TCRdb keeps in-frame clones, though not all of them. The sample shows about 39,000 clones, and 4.8% sits with its ten largest clones. This clonotype was obtained from a woman between 18 and 69 years old with a cervical HPV16 infection that either progressed to CIN3+ or cleared (not recorded which). The sequenced sample was blood buffy coat.

CDR3 DNA, as far as it was read: TGTGCCAGCAGTCCCAGGGCCTTCTCTGGAAACACC. Translated, it gives CASSPRAFSGNT. The full CDR3 protein is CASSPRAFSGNTIYF. The rearrangement links TRBV12-3 or TRBV12-4 to TRBJ1-3; maybe TRBD1 (5 bases). The read terminates 3 residues ahead of where the CDR3 ends, so the germline J gene completes it. There are 15 residues in the CDR3. V lost 5 bases to trimming and J lost 0 bases, with 11 bases between them.